Given below is one T cell receptor (beta chain) in context. Its specificity is unknown. The data are from a study of CD8 T cells in ankylosing spondylitis. Broader study findings: Clones linked to disease, bearing a CD8+ phenotype, were relatively rare in peripheral blood. Researchers reportedly found disease-linked clones significantly enriched in matched ankylosing spondylitis synovial fluid. Reactive arthritis synovial fluid and blood were previously reported to contain some motif variants. Blood from ankylosing spondylitis patients appeared to carry a characteristic roughly eight-variant TCR beta motif.

Library preparation for TCR beta used quantitative 5'-RACE with molecular barcodes. From the 5' RACE reads, TCRdb called clonotypes with MiXCR, one entry per CDR3 protein. The data contain under 150,000 distinct CDR3 sequences, about a sixth of them singletons. The length of the CDR3 is 14 residues. In germline, CDR1 is MNHEY, CDR2 SMNVEV (reference sequence). J lost 0 bases, V lost 5 bases, and 4 bases had no gene match. This sequence was found in a male donor with ankylosing spondylitis. This chain connects TRBV27 to TRBJ2-7; the match to TRBD2 covers 7 bases. The specimen was blood, either unsorted or a sorted T cell fraction (not recorded which). CDR3 DNA sequence: TGTGCCAGCAGTCCGACTAGCACCTCCTACGAGCAGTACTTC. Translated: CASSPTSTSYEQYF.